The 21 T cell receptor beta chains below come from one sample, sequenced in a study of T cell repertoires in cytomegalovirus infection. These receptors' targets are unknown. Each CDR3 protein gets one entry after TCRdb re-called the reads with MiXCR. The sample records approximately 500,000 distinct CDR3 sequences, roughly a third being singletons. This specimen was cultured PBMCs, taken from culture after CMV antigen stimulation. The source is a human donor in good health (CMV status not recorded). Some clones in this sample may be carry-over from other donors' samples.

This chain uses TRBV19 with TRBJ1-5, with D uncertain. The germline V and J ends were trimmed by 6 bases and 0 bases, with 12 bases remaining between them. The CDR3 loop spans 15 amino acids. CDR1 is LNHDA, CDR2 SQIVND, per germline (reference sequence). The CDR3 DNA reads TGTGCCAGTAGAGGGTACGGGAATAGCAATCAGCCCCAGCATTTT. This translates into CASRGYGNSNQPQHF.

The J gene is TRBJ2-5, the V gene TRBV7-2, with TRBD2 identical over 11 bases. CDR1 and CDR2 from the germline V gene are SGHTA and FQGNSA. Germline trimming cut 5 bases from V and 5 bases from J; bases unmatched to any gene: 16. CDR3 length: 18 residues. The CDR3 nucleotides read TGTGCCAGCAGCCTTCCGTTAGCGGGAGGGCCCGCTAGGGAGACCCAGTACTTC. It specifies CASSLPLAGGPARETQYF.

This clonotype was detected ten times or more. The chain is built from TRBV7-2 and TRBJ2-3; D might be TRBD2 (6 bases). V shed 5 bases and J shed 0 bases, with 9 bases lying between them. Germline CDR1 SGHTA, CDR2 FQGNSA. This CDR3 contains 14 residues. This CDR3 is CASSPGTSTDTQYF. In DNA, the CDR3 is TGTGCCAGCAGCCCCGGGACTAGCACAGATACGCAGTATTTT.

This clonotype was seen more than once but under ten times. The chain employs TRBV12-5 and TRBJ2-1; perhaps TRBD1 as D (6 bases). Trimming stripped 6 bases from V and 3 bases from J, with 15 bases between. The CDR3 runs to 15 residues. Germline-derived CDR1 and CDR2 are LGHNT and FRNRAP. As DNA, the CDR3 is TGTGCTAGTGGAAAGACAGGAGCTTTCTACAATGAGCAGTTCTTC. This gives the protein CASGKTGAFYNEQFF.

J is TRBJ1-3 and V is TRBV27, with D uncertain. The CDR3 extends over 16 amino acids. The germline gives CDR1 MNHEY, CDR2 SMNVEV (reference sequence). Trimming took 4 bases from V and 1 from J, leaving 14 bases between them. The CDR3, as DNA: TGTGCCAGCAGTTCCTCGGTATCCCTTTCTGGAAACACCATATATTTT. This gives the protein CASSSSVSLSGNTIYF.

This clonotype was observed a handful of times. The chain uses TRBV7-8 and TRBJ2-7, with TRBD2 matching 13 bases. Germline CDR1 SGHVS, CDR2 FQNEAQ. There are 15 residues in the CDR3. The V segment lost 5 bases and the J segment 3 bases; nucleotides outside the gene matches: 4. The CDR3 reads CASSHGLAGDYEQYF. CDR3 bases: TGTGCCAGCAGCCACGGACTAGCGGGGGACTACGAGCAGTACTTC.

This clonotype showed up just a few times. V is TRBV6-8 and J is TRBJ2-1; TRBD1 agrees at 9 bases. CDR3 size: 16 residues. V shed 5 bases and J 11 bases; nucleotides not matched to a gene: 16. The V gene's germline CDR1 is MNHGY and CDR2 SAAAGT. CDR3 loop: CASSRTGDGTPIKQFF. CDR3 sequence (DNA): TGTGCCAGCAGTCGGACAGGGGATGGGACGCCGATTAAGCAGTTCTTC.

This clonotype was detected only once. A much bigger clone sits one base away, suggesting this may be a read error. This chain links TRBV2 with TRBJ2-1; D possibly corresponds to TRBD2 (6 bases). CDR3 length: 15 residues. Germline V gene lookup returns CDR1 SNHLY and CDR2 FYNNEI. The V end lost 5 bases, the J end lost 5 bases, and 16 bases lay between the germline ends. In DNA, the CDR3 is TGTGCCAGCAGTAAGACTAGAGGCCCACACAATGAGCAGTTCTTC. Translation gives CASSKTRGPHNEQFF.

The chain joins TRBV7-2 to TRBJ2-6; perhaps TRBD2 as D (6 bases). The CDR3 extends over 15 amino acids. V lost 7 bases, J lost 0 bases, and 10 bases lay in between. Germline loops: CDR1 SGHTA, CDR2 FQGNSA. The CDR3 region is CASTKEGSGANVLTF. The CDR3 DNA follows: TGTGCCAGCACCAAGGAGGGCTCTGGGGCCAACGTCCTGACTTTC.

This clonotype was observed a handful of times. This sequence joins TRBV13 and TRBJ2-5; TRBD2 agrees at 14 bases. The germline CDR1 and CDR2 sequences are PRHDT and FYEKMQ (reference sequence). With V trimmed by 5 bases and J by 5 bases, 10 bases remained unmatched. The CDR3 has 17 amino acids. CDR3 region: CASSAGTSGSSGETQYF. The CDR3 coding sequence is TGTGCCAGCAGCGCGGGGACTAGCGGGAGTTCGGGTGAGACCCAGTACTTC.

This sequence joins TRBV18 and TRBJ1-1; D might be TRBD1 (6 bases). The CDR3 is 17 residues long. Trimming removed 0 bases from V and 0 bases from J, with 14 bases in between. CDR1 is KGHSH, CDR2 LQKENI, per germline. The CDR3 nucleotides read TGTGCCAGCTCACCACCGGGACACGTAAGACTGAACACTGAAGCTTTCTTT. This gives the protein CASSPPGHVRLNTEAFF.

In its sample, this clonotype was seen a few times. The V gene is TRBV6-1, the J gene TRBJ1-2; TRBD1 might be the D (6 bases). Germline assignment: CDR1 MNHNS and CDR2 SASEGT. This CDR3 comprises 14 residues. V lost 5 bases to trimming and J lost 7 bases, with 17 bases between them. CDR3 residues: CASSSGTPVRGYTF. The CDR3 DNA sequence: TGTGCCAGCAGTTCCGGGACACCCGTTCGTGGCTACACCTTC.

This chain links TRBV7-2 with TRBJ1-3; 7 positions agree with TRBD1. CDR3 length equals 15 residues. Germline lookup yields CDR1 SGHTA and CDR2 FQGNSA. V lost 5 bases, J lost 3 bases, and 7 bases stayed unmatched. The CDR3 coding sequence is TGTGCCAGCAGCCCCCAGGGGGGTAGTGGAAACACCATATATTTT. Amino acid sequence: CASSPQGGSGNTIYF.

This clonotype was seen a few times. The J gene is TRBJ2-1, the V gene TRBV7-2; TRBD2 matches 8 bases. V was clipped by 4 bases and J by 3 bases; unmatched bases: 11. In germline, CDR1 is SGHTA, CDR2 FQGNSA. CDR3 length equals 17 residues. CDR3 DNA: TGTGCCAGCAGCTCTAGGACTAGCCTTCGGGACTACAATGAGCAGTTCTTC. It encodes CASSSRTSLRDYNEQFF.

The chain is built from TRBV20-1 and TRBJ1-2; 7 positions agree with TRBD1. Germline CDR1 is DFQATT and CDR2 is SNEGSKA (reference sequence). The V and J ends lost 1 base and 0 bases, in that order; junction bases with no gene match: 14. This CDR3 has 18 residues. This CDR3 is CSARVDPGTQGTNYGYTF. The DNA for the CDR3 is TGCAGTGCTAGAGTGGACCCCGGAACACAGGGGACTAACTATGGCTACACCTTC.

This clonotype has just a few counts. The chain carries TRBV30 and TRBJ2-1; D remains ambiguous. V shed 5 bases and J shed 8 bases, with 13 bases lying between them. Per germline, CDR1 GTSNPN and CDR2 SVGIG (reference sequence). CDR3 length equals 12 residues. CDR3 protein: CAWGPIGDEQFF. The CDR3 region has the DNA TGTGCCTGGGGACCGATTGGCGATGAGCAGTTCTTC. Using reference TRBV30 and TRBJ2-1 for the parts outside the CDR3, the full variable domain is SQTIHQWPATLVQPVGSPLSLECTVEGTSNPNLYWYRQAAGRGLQLLFYSVGIGQISSEVPQNLSASRPQDRQFILSSKKLLLSDSGFYLCAWGPIGDEQFFGPGTRLTVL.

This clonotype appeared a few times. The V call is TRBV6-6, the J call TRBJ2-7, with a possible D match to TRBD1 (6 bases). Trimming removed 2 bases at V and 11 bases at J, with 25 bases between. The CDR3 runs 16 residues. CDR1 and CDR2 (germline): MNHNY, SVGAGI (reference sequence). CDR3 coding DNA: TGTGCCAGCAGTTACACCACAGGGACCCAGGAACGAGCGGAGTACTTC. Its protein is CASSYTTGTQERAEYF.

This clonotype was counted a few times. The chain has TRBV19 and TRBJ2-7; TRBD2 is a possible D gene (6 bases). CDR1 LNHDA and CDR2 SQIVND come from the germline V gene (reference sequence). V was trimmed by 6 bases and J by 3 bases, leaving 18 bases between them. This CDR3 is 15 amino acids long. CDR3 sequence: CASRGRTVGYYEQYV. DNA for the CDR3: TGTGCCAGTAGGGGGAGGACGGTGGGGTACTACGAGCAGTACGTC.

The sample holds a few counts of this clonotype. The chain recombines TRBV19 with TRBJ2-5, with 13 positions matching TRBD2. This CDR3 spans 18 amino acids. Germline assignment: CDR1 LNHDA and CDR2 SQIVND (reference sequence). The V and J ends lost 5 bases and 2 bases, in that order; junction bases with no gene match: 11. The CDR3 region is CASSPGTSGNLVQETQYF. The DNA of the CDR3 is TGTGCCAGTAGTCCAGGGACTAGCGGGAATCTGGTACAAGAGACCCAGTACTTC.

The rearrangement uses TRBV7-9 and TRBJ2-7, with D perhaps TRBD1 (6 bases). V lost 6 bases, J lost 3 bases, and 12 bases lay in between. CDR1 is SEHNR, CDR2 FQNEAQ, per germline (reference sequence). The CDR3 consists of 13 residues. CDR3 DNA sequence: TGTGCCAGCAGGGGGGCAGAGGGCTACGAGCAGTACGTC. This codes for CASRGAEGYEQYV.

The chain has TRBV6-7 and TRBJ2-4; 7 bases are a match to TRBD1. TRBV6-7 is placed among ORFs of uncertain function. V trimming: 4 bases; J trimming: 8 bases; junction bases outside the gene matches: 17. The CDR3 is 17 amino acids. Written as DNA, the CDR3 is TGTGCCAGCAGTTCCCCCTGGGAAAAGGGGGCTGAGGACATTCAGTACTTC. This translates into CASSSPWEKGAEDIQYF.